This record looks at one T cell receptor beta chain sequence and its context. The data were obtained in a study of control samples from healthy donors and cancer patients. The CDR3 is 13 amino acids. The V gene lost 1 base and the J gene lost 8 bases, with 11 bases spanning the gap. The protocol was immunoSEQ multiplex PCR, while the TCRdb copy is restricted to in-frame clones and leaves out a portion. The sample has about 120,000 clones, 80% to 95% seen once; the top ten hold 2% to 3%. The sequence was obtained from a man aged 40-55 years in good health. This chain uses TRBV12-3 or TRBV12-4 with TRBJ1-2; unclear D gene. Sample: blood. CDR3 DNA sequence: TGTGCCAGCAGTTTAGAAGTTCCTAGGGGCTACACCTTC. Protein sequence: CASSLEVPRGYTF.